The clone carrying this TCR beta chain turned up a few times. Its antigen is unknown. The sample comes from a study of blood T cells in healthy people across ages. In germline, CDR1 is ENHRY, CDR2 SYGVKD. The length of the CDR3 is 16 residues. V trimming: 2 bases; J trimming: 0 bases; junction bases outside the gene matches: 6. A second PCR, run for about 6 to 11 cycles, used a sample-barcoded 5' primer plus a J-beta primer mix. Each cDNA molecule was tagged by a template-switch adaptor with 12 random nucleotides. Each CDR3 protein gets one entry after TCRdb re-called the 5' RACE reads with MiXCR. In the table there are 920,000 or so distinct CDR3 sequences, 35% to 50% of which are singletons. Study outcomes and limitations: Diversity was higher, and naive CD4+ cells more numerous, in long-lived donors than in aged donors. Donor CMV status was unknown, possibly confounding expanded clonotype changes. In these data, TCR beta diversity tracked strongly with naive T cell percentage.

The genes are TRBV10-3 and TRBJ2-5; 7 bases match TRBD2. The sequenced material came from blood. The origin of this receptor is a woman aged 60-75 years in good health. In nucleotides, the CDR3 is TGTGCCATCAGTGAGGGACTAGGAGGGAACCAAGAGACCCAGTACTTC. As protein: CAISEGLGGNQETQYF.